The 2 T cell receptor beta chains presented below share a single source sample, sequenced in a study of T cells in women clearing cervical HPV infection. This table comes from immunoSEQ multiplex PCR, and its TCRdb copy is limited to in-frame clones, with some not included. The sample has under 20,000 clones, and its top ten clones hold approximately 15%. Sequencing was performed on blood buffy coat. The origin of the receptors is a woman aged 18-70 years with a cervical HPV16 infection that either progressed to CIN3+ or cleared (not recorded which).

Points on this clone: Read coverage stops 3 residues before the CDR3 terminus; the germline J gene supplies the remainder. V gene TRBV10-1 combines with J gene TRBJ1-6; 7 positions match TRBD1. The trim removed 6 bases at V and 6 bases at J, leaving 8 bases unmatched. CDR1 is WNHNN and CDR2 is SYGVQD in the germline V gene (reference sequence). CDR3 length: 15 residues. The CDR3 DNA, read in part, is TGCGCCAGCAGGGCCGGGACAGCCACTAATTCACCC. Translated: CASRAGTATNSP. The entire CDR3 is CASRAGTATNSPLHF.

A word on this clone: Sequencing ends 3 residues short of the CDR3 end; the germline J gene provides the rest. The chain uses TRBV20-1 and TRBJ1-4; D not certain. Per the germline V gene, CDR1 is DFQATT and CDR2 is SNEGSKA (reference sequence). The CDR3 runs 16 residues. Trimming removed 3 bases at V and 0 bases at J, with 14 bases between. CDR3 DNA (partial): TGCAGTGCTAGCAGCAGGAGAGGCACAACTAATGAAAAA. Translation gives CSASSRRGTTNEK. The whole CDR3 protein reads CSASSRRGTTNEKLFF.